Given below is one TCR beta chain in context. The PCR contained 60 Vbeta and 13 Jbeta primers. TCRdb's copy holds only in-frame clones and misses some; the assay was immunoSEQ multiplex PCR. Of about 190,000 clones listed, 60% to 80% are singletons. The sample belongs to a study of cytomegalovirus exposure and HLA in healthy donors. CDR1 is KGHSY and CDR2 is FQNENV in the germline V gene. The CDR3 has 21 residues. J was trimmed by 3 bases and V by 0 bases; bases with no gene match: 16. The sequencing input was PBMCs. The receptor's source is a woman under 30 in good health and CMV-seronegative. V gene TRBV16 combines with J gene TRBJ1-6, with 8 bases identical to TRBD1. The CDR3: CASSQSGAGQGLQIYNSPLHF. The CDR3, as DNA: TGTGCCAGCAGCCAATCGGGCGCCGGACAGGGCCTCCAAATCTATAATTCACCCCTCCACTTT.